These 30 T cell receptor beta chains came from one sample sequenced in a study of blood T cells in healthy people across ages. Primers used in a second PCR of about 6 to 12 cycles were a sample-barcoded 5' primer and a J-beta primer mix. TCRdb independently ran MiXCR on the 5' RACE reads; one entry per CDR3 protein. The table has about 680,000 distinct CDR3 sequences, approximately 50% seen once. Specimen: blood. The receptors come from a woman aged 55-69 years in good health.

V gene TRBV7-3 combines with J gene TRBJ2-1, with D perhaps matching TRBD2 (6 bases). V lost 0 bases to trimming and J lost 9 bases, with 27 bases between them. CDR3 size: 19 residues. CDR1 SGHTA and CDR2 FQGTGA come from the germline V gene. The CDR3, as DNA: TGTGCCAGCAGCTTAACGGTTAACTCTCTAGCGATCAAGAGTGGTGAGCAGTTCTTC. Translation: CASSLTVNSLAIKSGEQFF.

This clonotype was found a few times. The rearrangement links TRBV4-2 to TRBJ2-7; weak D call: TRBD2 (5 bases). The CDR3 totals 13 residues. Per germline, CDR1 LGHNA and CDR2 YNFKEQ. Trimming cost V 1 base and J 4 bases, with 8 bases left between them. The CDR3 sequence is CASSQVREYEQYF. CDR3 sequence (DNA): TGTGCCAGCAGCCAAGTCCGGGAATACGAGCAGTACTTC.

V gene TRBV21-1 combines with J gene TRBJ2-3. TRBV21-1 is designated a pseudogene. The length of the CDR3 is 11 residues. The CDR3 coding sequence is TGTGCCAGCAGCAAAAACCGAAGGCAGTATTTT. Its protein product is CASSKNRRQYF.

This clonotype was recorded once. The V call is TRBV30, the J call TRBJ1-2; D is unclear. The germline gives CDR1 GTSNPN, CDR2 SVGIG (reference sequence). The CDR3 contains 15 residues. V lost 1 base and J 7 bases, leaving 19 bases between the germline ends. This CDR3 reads CAWSGTKRDLGGYTF. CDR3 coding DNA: TGTGCCTGGAGTGGTACGAAGAGGGATCTGGGTGGCTACACCTTC.

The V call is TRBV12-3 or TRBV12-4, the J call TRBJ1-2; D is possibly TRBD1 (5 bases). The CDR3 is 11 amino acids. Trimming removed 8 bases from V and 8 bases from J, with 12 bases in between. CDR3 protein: CASLGGYGYTF. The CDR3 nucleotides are TGTGCCAGCTTGGGGGGGTACGGCTACACCTTC.

The CDR3, as DNA: TGTGCCAGCAGTGTTCGCAGCAATCAGCCCCAGCATTTT. Protein product: CASSVRSNQPQHF. The J gene is TRBJ1-5, the V gene TRBV27; D ambiguous. CDR1 and CDR2 (germline): MNHEY, SMNVEV (reference sequence). CDR3 length equals 13 residues. The ends were cut back, 5 bases at V and 1 base at J, with 6 bases in the middle.

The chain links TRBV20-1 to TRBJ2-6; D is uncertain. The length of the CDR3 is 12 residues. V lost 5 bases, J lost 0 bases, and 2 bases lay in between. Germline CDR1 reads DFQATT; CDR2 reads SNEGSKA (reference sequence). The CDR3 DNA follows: TGCAGTGCTCGCTCTGGGGCCAACGTCCTGACTTTC. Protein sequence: CSARSGANVLTF.

This CDR3 is CASSPRQGGHEQYF. DNA for the CDR3: TGTGCCAGCTCACCACGACAGGGGGGACACGAGCAGTACTTC. The chain employs TRBV18 and TRBJ2-7; 9 bases are a match to TRBD1. The CDR3 consists of 14 residues. Germline lookup yields CDR1 KGHSH and CDR2 LQKENI. Trimming took 1 base from V and 5 from J; bases not matched to a gene: 3.

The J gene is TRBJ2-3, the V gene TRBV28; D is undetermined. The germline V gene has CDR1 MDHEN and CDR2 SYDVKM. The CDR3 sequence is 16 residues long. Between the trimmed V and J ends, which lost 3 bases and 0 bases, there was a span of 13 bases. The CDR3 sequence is CASSFLQTASTDTQYF. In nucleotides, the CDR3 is TGTGCCAGCAGTTTTCTCCAAACTGCTAGCACAGATACGCAGTATTTT.

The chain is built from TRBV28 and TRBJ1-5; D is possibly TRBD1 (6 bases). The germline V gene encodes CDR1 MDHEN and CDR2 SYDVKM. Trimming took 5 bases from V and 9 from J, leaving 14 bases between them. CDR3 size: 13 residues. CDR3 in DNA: TGTGCCAGCAGTGCCACAGGGTTTGGGCCCCAGCATTTT. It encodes CASSATGFGPQHF. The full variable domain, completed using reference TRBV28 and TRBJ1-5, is DVKVTQSSRYLVKRTGEKVFLECVQDMDHENMFWYRQDPGLGLRLIYFSYDVKMKEKGDIPEGYSVSREKKERFSLILESASTNQTSMYLCASSATGFGPQHFGDGTRLSIL.

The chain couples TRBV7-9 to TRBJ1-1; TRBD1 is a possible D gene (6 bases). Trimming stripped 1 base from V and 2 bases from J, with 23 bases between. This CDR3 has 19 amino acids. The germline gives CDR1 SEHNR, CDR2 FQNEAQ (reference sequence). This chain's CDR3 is CASSLGRSLEDRGNTEAFF. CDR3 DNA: TGTGCCAGCAGCTTAGGGCGTTCACTAGAGGACAGAGGAAACACTGAAGCTTTCTTT.

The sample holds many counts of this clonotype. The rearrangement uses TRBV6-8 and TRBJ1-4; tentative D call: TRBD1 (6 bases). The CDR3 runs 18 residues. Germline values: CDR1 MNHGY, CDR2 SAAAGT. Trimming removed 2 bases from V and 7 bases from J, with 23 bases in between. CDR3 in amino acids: CASSYGRGRRDNGEKLFF. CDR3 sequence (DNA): TGTGCCAGCAGTTACGGCAGGGGAAGGCGGGATAATGGTGAAAAACTGTTTTTT.

CDR3 sequence: CSGSGSSVYNEQFF. The CDR3 DNA sequence: TGCAGTGGATCGGGATCGTCGGTCTACAATGAGCAGTTCTTC. The chain has TRBV20-1 and TRBJ2-1, with TRBD2 as a possible D gene (5 bases). Germline assignment: CDR1 DFQATT and CDR2 SNEGSKA (reference sequence). CDR3 length equals 14 residues. V gave up 7 bases and J gave up 3 bases, with 16 bases separating them.

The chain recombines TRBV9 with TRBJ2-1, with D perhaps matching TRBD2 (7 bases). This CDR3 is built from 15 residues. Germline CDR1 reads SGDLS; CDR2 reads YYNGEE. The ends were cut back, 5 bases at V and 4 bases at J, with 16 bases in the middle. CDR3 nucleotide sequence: TGTGCCAGCAGGTCCAGAGGGGGACTATACAATGAGCAGTTCTTC. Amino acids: CASRSRGGLYNEQFF.

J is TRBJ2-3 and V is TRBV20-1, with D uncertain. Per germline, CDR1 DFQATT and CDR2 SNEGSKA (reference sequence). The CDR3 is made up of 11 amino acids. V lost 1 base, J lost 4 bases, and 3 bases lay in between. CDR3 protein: CSARASDTQYF. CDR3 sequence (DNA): TGCAGTGCTAGAGCATCAGATACGCAGTATTTT.

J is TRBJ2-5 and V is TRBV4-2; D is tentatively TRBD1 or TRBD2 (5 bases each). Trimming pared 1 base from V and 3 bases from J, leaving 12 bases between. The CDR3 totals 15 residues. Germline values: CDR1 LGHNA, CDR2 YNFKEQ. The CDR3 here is CASSQAGRQKETQYF. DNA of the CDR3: TGTGCCAGCAGCCAAGCGGGAAGACAGAAAGAGACCCAGTACTTC.

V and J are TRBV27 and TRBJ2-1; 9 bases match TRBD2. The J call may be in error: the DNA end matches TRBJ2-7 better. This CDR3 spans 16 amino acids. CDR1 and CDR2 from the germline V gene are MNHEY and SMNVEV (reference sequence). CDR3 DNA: TGTGCCAGCAACGACTTAGCGGGAGCATGGCCCAATGAGCAGTACTTC. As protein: CASNDLAGAWPNEQYF.

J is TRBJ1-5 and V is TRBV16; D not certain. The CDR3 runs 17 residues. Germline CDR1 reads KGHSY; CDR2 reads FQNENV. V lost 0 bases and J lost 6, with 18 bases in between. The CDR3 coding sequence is TGTGCCAGCAGCCAATCGGCTGACAAGGCGTGGGTTCAGCCCCAGCATTTT. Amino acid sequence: CASSQSADKAWVQPQHF.

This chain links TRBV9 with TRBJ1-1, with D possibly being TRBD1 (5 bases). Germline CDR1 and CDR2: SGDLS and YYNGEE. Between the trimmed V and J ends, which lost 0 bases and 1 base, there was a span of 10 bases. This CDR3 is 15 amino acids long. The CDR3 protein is CASSVDAGRNTEAFF. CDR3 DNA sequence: TGTGCCAGCAGCGTAGACGCGGGACGGAACACTGAAGCTTTCTTT.

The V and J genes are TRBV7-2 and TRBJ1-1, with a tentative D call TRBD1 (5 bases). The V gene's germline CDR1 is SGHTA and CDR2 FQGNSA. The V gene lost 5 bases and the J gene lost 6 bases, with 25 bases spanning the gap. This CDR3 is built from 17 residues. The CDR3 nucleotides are TGTGCCAGCAGCCCACCCCTCCGGGGAGGGGCCGTCGCTGAAGCTTTCTTT. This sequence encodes CASSPPLRGGAVAEAFF.

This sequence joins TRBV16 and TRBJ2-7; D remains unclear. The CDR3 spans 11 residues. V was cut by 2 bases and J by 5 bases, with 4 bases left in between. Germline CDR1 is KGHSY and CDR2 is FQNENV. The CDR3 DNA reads TGTGCCAGCAGCCAAAGGAACGAGCAGTACTTC. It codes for CASSQRNEQYF. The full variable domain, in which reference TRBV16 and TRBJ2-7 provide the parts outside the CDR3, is GEEVAQTPKHLVRGEGQKAKLYCAPIKGHSYVFWYQQVLKNEFKFLISFQNENVFDETGMPKERFSAKCLPNSPCSLEIQATKLEDSAVYFCASSQRNEQYFGPGTRLTVT.

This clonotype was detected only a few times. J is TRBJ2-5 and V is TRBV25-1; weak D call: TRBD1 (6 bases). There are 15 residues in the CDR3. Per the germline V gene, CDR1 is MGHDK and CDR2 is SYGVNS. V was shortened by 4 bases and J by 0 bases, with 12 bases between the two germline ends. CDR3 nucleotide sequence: TGTGCCAGCAGTGGGGGAAGGGGGTACCAAGAGACCCAGTACTTC. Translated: CASSGGRGYQETQYF.

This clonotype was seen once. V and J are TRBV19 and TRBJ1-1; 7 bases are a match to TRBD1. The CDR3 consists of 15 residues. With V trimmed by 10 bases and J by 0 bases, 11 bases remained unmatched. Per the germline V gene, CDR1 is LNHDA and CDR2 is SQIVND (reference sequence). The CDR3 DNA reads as TGTGCCACGAAATTCCATGACAGGGTGAACACTGAAGCTTTCTTT. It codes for CATKFHDRVNTEAFF.

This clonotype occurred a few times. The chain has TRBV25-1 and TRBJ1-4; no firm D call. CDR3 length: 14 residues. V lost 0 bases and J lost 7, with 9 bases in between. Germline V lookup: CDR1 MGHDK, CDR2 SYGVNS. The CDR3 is CASSEYSVVEKLFF. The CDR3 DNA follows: TGTGCCAGCAGTGAATACTCCGTGGTTGAAAAACTGTTTTTT.

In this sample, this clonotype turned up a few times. The CDR3, as DNA: TGTGCCACCAGCAGAGGACTAGCGGGAGCCTCTAGCACAGATACGCAGTATTTT. This codes for CATSRGLAGASSTDTQYF. The chain has TRBV15 and TRBJ2-3, with 12 bases fitting TRBD2. This CDR3 spans 18 amino acids. V shed 1 base and J 0 bases; nucleotides not matched to a gene: 5. The germline V gene has CDR1 LNHNV and CDR2 YYDKDF (reference sequence).

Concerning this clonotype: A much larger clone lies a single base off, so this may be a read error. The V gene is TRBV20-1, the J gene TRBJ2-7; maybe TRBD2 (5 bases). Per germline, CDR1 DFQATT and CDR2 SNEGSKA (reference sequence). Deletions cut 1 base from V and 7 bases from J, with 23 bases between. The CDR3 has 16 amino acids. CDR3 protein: CSARGRADYSYNEQYF. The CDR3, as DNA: TGCAGTGCTAGAGGCCGGGCAGACTACTCCTACAATGAGCAGTACTTC.

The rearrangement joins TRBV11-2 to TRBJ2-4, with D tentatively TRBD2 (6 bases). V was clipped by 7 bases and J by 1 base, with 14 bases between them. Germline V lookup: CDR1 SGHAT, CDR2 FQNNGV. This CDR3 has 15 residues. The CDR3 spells CASTHLSGAKNIQYF. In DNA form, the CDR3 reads TGTGCCAGCACCCACCTTAGCGGTGCCAAAAACATTCAGTACTTC. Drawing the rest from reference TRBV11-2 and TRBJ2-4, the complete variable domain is EAGVAQSPRYKIIEKRQSVAFWCNPISGHATLYWYQQILGQGPKLLIQFQNNGVVDDSQLPKDRFSAERLKGVDSTLKIQPAKLEDSAVYLCASTHLSGAKNIQYFGAGTRLSVL.

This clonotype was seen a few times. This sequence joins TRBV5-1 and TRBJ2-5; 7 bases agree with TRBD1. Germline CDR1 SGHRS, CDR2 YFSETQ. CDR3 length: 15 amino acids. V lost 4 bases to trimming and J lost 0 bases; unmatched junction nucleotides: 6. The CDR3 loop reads CASSALGQHQETQYF. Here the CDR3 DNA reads TGCGCCAGCAGCGCCCTGGGACAGCACCAAGAGACCCAGTACTTC.

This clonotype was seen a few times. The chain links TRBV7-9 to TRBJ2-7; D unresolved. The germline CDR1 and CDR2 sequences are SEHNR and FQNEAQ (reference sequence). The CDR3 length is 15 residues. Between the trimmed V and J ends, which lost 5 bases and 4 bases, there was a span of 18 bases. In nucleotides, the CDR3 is TGTGCCAGCAGCCTAGGAGCTCCCCCCATATACGAGCAGTACTTC. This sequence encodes CASSLGAPPIYEQYF.

The CDR3 nucleotides read TGCAGCGTTGGGACACGGCGATATTACGAGCAGTACTTC. As protein: CSVGTRRYYEQYF. V and J are TRBV29-1 and TRBJ2-7; weak D call: TRBD1 (5 bases). Germline lookup yields CDR1 SQVTM and CDR2 ANQGSEA. V was clipped by 4 bases and J by 4 bases, with 14 bases between them. This CDR3 has 13 residues.